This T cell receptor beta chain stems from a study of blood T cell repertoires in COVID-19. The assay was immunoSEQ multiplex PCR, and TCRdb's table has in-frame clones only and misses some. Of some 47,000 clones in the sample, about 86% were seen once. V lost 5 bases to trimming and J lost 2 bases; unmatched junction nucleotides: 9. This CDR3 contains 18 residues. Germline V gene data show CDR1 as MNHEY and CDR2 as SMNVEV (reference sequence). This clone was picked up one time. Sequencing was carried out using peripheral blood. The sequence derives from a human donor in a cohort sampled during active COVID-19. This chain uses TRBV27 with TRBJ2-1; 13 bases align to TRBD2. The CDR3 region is CASSRRLAGGSPYNEQFF. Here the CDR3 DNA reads TGTGCCAGCAGTCGTCGACTAGCGGGGGGTTCTCCCTACAATGAGCAGTTCTTC.